This TCR beta chain originates from a study of OX40 agonist ivuxolimab in advanced cancers. Findings of the study overall: Expanded peripheral T cells had an undetermined antigen specificity. Partial responders receiving 0.1-3.0 mg/kg showed among the lowest clonal expansion. Blood T cells, both CD4+ and CD8+, expanded clonally by week 6 at 0.1 to 3.0 mg/kg.

V lost 0 bases and J 5 bases, leaving 11 bases between the germline ends. CDR3 length equals 15 residues. CDR1 is LGHNA and CDR2 is YSLEER in the germline V gene. The data were produced by immunoSEQ multiplex PCR, yet TCRdb's version contains in-frame clones alone and is incomplete. The table records 14,000 or so clones, around 79% of them present only once. For this clone: Its specificity is not known.

The sequencing here drew on CD4+ or CD8+ T cells sorted from blood, taken in a trial of the OX40 agonist ivuxolimab. The source of this sequence is an adult with an advanced solid tumor such as melanoma, head and neck, liver or kidney cancer. The chain links TRBV4-3 to TRBJ1-5; a weak D match, TRBD1 (5 bases). This CDR3 reads CASSQDGTLDQPQHF. CDR3 nucleotides: TGCGCCAGCAGCCAAGATGGGACGTTAGATCAGCCCCAGCATTTT.